These 27 T cell receptor beta chains share one sample of origin, sequenced in a study of T-cell memory formation after mild COVID-19. MiXCR was run by TCRdb on the 5' RACE reads, yielding one entry per CDR3 protein. The sample shows about 170,000 distinct CDR3 sequences, roughly 13% of them seen only once. Material for sequencing was PBMCs or a T cell subset sorted from them (not recorded which). These receptors came from a man between 18 and 35 years old who had mild COVID-19 (a few samples of this study predate the infection). Cell type and time point are not known.

The genes are TRBV7-2 and TRBJ2-3, with D possibly matching TRBD2 (7 bases). V lost 4 bases and J lost 1, with 15 bases in between. The CDR3 has 16 residues. Germline loops: CDR1 SGHTA, CDR2 FQGNSA. In DNA, the CDR3 is TGTGCCAGCAGCTCAGGCGGGGGCCTACGCACAGATACGCAGTATTTT. This codes for CASSSGGGLRTDTQYF.

This clonotype was recorded at least ten times. This chain joins TRBV29-1 and TRBJ2-5; TRBD1 is a possible D gene (6 bases). This CDR3 comprises 13 residues. Looked up from germline, CDR1 is SQVTM and CDR2 is ANQGSEA. Trimming stripped 3 bases from V and 5 bases from J, with 13 bases between. The CDR3 coding sequence is TGCAGCGTTGACCCCGGGCAGGGGGAGACCCAGTACTTC. Its protein is CSVDPGQGETQYF.

In this sample, this clonotype turned up a few times. The rearrangement joins TRBV7-2 to TRBJ2-1; TRBD2 matches at 7 bases. CDR1 SGHTA and CDR2 FQGNSA come from the germline V gene. This CDR3 region has 15 residues. V shed 5 bases, J shed 2 bases, and the junction held 6 bases outside the gene matches. The CDR3 bases are TGTGCCAGCAGCGCGGGAGAGGGGCCCTACAATGAGCAGTTCTTC. Translation: CASSAGEGPYNEQFF.

This clonotype was counted a few times. The chain carries TRBV4-2 and TRBJ1-4, with D unclear. Trimming stripped 9 bases from V and 8 bases from J, with 7 bases between. The CDR3 length is 10 residues. Germline CDR1 LGHNA, CDR2 YNFKEQ. The CDR3 DNA follows: TGTGCCAGGGGCGCCGAAAAACTGTTTTTT. It yields the protein CARGAEKLFF.

This clonotype appeared a few times. The chain is built from TRBV18 and TRBJ2-3; no firm D call. V was shortened by 3 bases and J by 0 bases, with 10 bases between the two germline ends. Germline V CDR1 and CDR2: KGHSH, LQKENI. The CDR3 runs 15 residues. Here the CDR3 reads CASSPSETSTDTQYF. CDR3 nucleotide sequence: TGTGCCAGCTCACCGTCAGAAACTAGCACAGATACGCAGTATTTT.

The chain carries TRBV5-6 and TRBJ1-2; TRBD1 might be the D (6 bases). The ends were cut back, 5 bases at V and 7 bases at J, with 15 bases in the middle. The CDR3 runs to 13 residues. Germline CDR1 is SGHDT and CDR2 is YYEEEE. CDR3 in DNA: TGTGCCAGCAGAATTCAGGGGCGAGTTGGCTACACCTTC. This translates into CASRIQGRVGYTF.

There are many counts of this clonotype. The chain combines TRBV5-6 with TRBJ2-1; D is undetermined. Germline CDR1 SGHDT, CDR2 YYEEEE. V lost 4 bases and J lost 3, with 11 bases in between. There are 14 residues in the CDR3. Here the CDR3 reads CASSPSFLYNEQFF. DNA for the CDR3: TGTGCCAGCAGCCCCTCCTTCCTCTACAATGAGCAGTTCTTC.

This clonotype was observed many times. The V and J genes are TRBV7-6 and TRBJ2-6; 7 nucleotides line up with TRBD2. This CDR3 has 17 residues. Trimming at V came to 2 bases and at J to 4 bases, leaving 8 bases not matched to a gene. CDR1 is SGHVS and CDR2 is FNYEAQ in the germline V gene. Here the CDR3 reads CASSLMISGTGANVLTF. The DNA for the CDR3 is TGTGCCAGCAGCTTAATGATCAGCGGGACCGGGGCCAACGTCCTGACTTTC.

This clonotype came up a few times. This chain joins TRBV7-9 and TRBJ1-2, with a weak D call TRBD1 (6 bases). The germline V gene encodes CDR1 SEHNR and CDR2 FQNEAQ (reference sequence). CDR3 length: 13 amino acids. The ends were cut back, 4 bases at V and 7 bases at J, with 13 bases in the middle. The CDR3 reads CASSSQGNGGYTF. The CDR3 bases are TGTGCCAGCAGCTCCCAGGGGAACGGTGGCTACACCTTC.

This clonotype was detected many times. This chain connects TRBV5-5 to TRBJ1-5; possibly TRBD1 for D (5 bases). The CDR3 loop spans 13 amino acids. V dropped 3 bases and J dropped 5 bases, with 9 bases sitting between them. Germline loops: CDR1 SGHKS, CDR2 YYEKEE (reference sequence). CDR3 in DNA: TGTGCCAGCAGCTCGGGGGTCCATCAGCCCCAGCATTTT. It is translated as CASSSGVHQPQHF.

V and J are TRBV7-2 and TRBJ1-2; TRBD1 agrees at 8 bases. Germline values: CDR1 SGHTA, CDR2 FQGNSA. This CDR3 is 14 amino acids long. V gave up 5 bases and J gave up 4 bases; unmatched junction bases: 6. This chain's CDR3 is CASSPDRESYGYTF. CDR3 sequence (DNA): TGTGCCAGCAGCCCGGACAGGGAGTCCTATGGCTACACCTTC. The full variable domain, in which reference TRBV7-2 and TRBJ1-2 provide the parts outside the CDR3, is GAGVSQSPSNKVTEKGKDVELRCDPISGHTALYWYRQSLGQGLEFLIYFQGNSAPDKSGLPSDRFSAERTGGSVSTLTIQRTQQEDSAVYLCASSPDRESYGYTFGSGTRLTVV.

V gene TRBV29-1 combines with J gene TRBJ1-2; D is ambiguous. V was clipped by 1 base and J by 6 bases, with 9 bases between them. CDR1 and CDR2 from the germline V gene are SQVTM and ANQGSEA. The CDR3 covers 12 residues. The CDR3: CSVEGTKHGYTF. Written as DNA, the CDR3 is TGCAGCGTTGAAGGGACCAAGCATGGCTACACCTTC.

The table lists this clonotype with a few counts. The CDR3 sequence: CAIKARDLENNEQFF. The DNA of the CDR3 is TGTGCCATCAAGGCCAGGGACTTGGAGAACAATGAGCAGTTCTTC. The chain employs TRBV10-3 and TRBJ2-1; TRBD2 is a possible D gene (6 bases). Trimming took off 7 bases at V and 5 bases at J, with 18 bases between the two ends. The CDR3 length is 15 residues. CDR1 ENHRY and CDR2 SYGVKD come from the germline V gene.

This chain connects TRBV7-2 to TRBJ2-5; D could derive from TRBD1 or TRBD2 (6 bases each). The CDR3 loop spans 15 amino acids. Between the trimmed V and J ends, which lost 7 bases and 5 bases, there was a span of 20 bases. The germline V gene encodes CDR1 SGHTA and CDR2 FQGNSA. The CDR3 reads CASNVGVGGGETQYF. CDR3 nucleotide sequence: TGTGCCAGCAACGTCGGCGTCGGGGGCGGGGAGACCCAGTACTTC.

This clonotype has just a few counts. V usage is TRBV12-3 or TRBV12-4 and J usage is TRBJ2-7; D assignment may be TRBD1 or TRBD2 (5 bases each). The CDR3 contains 14 residues. V lost 5 bases and J 2 bases, leaving 13 bases between the germline ends. CDR3: CASSPRMGAYEQYF. CDR3 DNA sequence: TGTGCCAGCAGTCCTAGGATGGGGGCCTACGAGCAGTACTTC.

The J gene is TRBJ2-5, the V gene TRBV27, with D perhaps matching TRBD1 (5 bases). The V and J ends lost 5 bases and 5 bases respectively, with 15 bases between them. Germline CDR1 and CDR2: MNHEY and SMNVEV (reference sequence). The CDR3 runs to 14 residues. This CDR3 is CASSPTQGSETQYF. The CDR3 coding sequence is TGTGCCAGCAGTCCAACGCAGGGTTCGGAGACCCAGTACTTC.

The chain couples TRBV7-2 to TRBJ1-1, with 9 bases that match TRBD1. CDR3 length: 15 amino acids. J gave up 11 bases and V 2 bases, and 12 bases lay outside the gene matches. Germline lookup yields CDR1 SGHTA and CDR2 FQGNSA. The CDR3 region has the DNA TGTGCCAGCAGCTTACAGTTCGGGACAGGGAGGCGGGCTTTCTTT. Translated, it gives CASSLQFGTGRRAFF.

This clonotype has ten or more counts. This chain connects TRBV11-2 to TRBJ2-7; possibly TRBD2 for D (5 bases). Germline V gene lookup returns CDR1 SGHAT and CDR2 FQNNGV. V was pared by 0 bases and J by 3 bases, with 15 bases between. The CDR3 covers 16 residues. The CDR3 DNA sequence: TGTGCCAGCAGCTTAGATCGGGCAGGACTTAACTACGAGCAGTACTTC. Protein sequence: CASSLDRAGLNYEQYF.

The CDR3 here is CASSLGVSGNTEAFF. The CDR3 nucleotides read TGTGCCAGCAGTTTAGGGGTATCGGGAAACACTGAAGCTTTCTTT. V gene TRBV12-3 or TRBV12-4 combines with J gene TRBJ1-1; D is ambiguous. This CDR3 is built from 15 residues. The germline V and J ends were trimmed by 1 base and 2 bases, with 11 bases remaining between them.

This clonotype was counted only a few times. The chain links TRBV29-1 to TRBJ1-2; no definite D call. Germline CDR1 is SQVTM and CDR2 is ANQGSEA. The V end lost 2 bases, the J end lost 5 bases, and 6 bases lay between the germline ends. The CDR3 length is 11 residues. CDR3 coding DNA: TGCAGCGTTGAATCTCGTTATGGCTACACCTTC. Amino acids: CSVESRYGYTF.

In this sample, this clonotype turned up a few times. The CDR3 nucleotides are TGCAGCGTTGAGAGGGGAAGGGTCACAGATACGCAGTATTTT. Amino acids: CSVERGRVTDTQYF. This rearrangement joins TRBV29-1 to TRBJ2-3; the D call may be TRBD1 or TRBD2 (5 bases each). The V gene's germline CDR1 is SQVTM and CDR2 ANQGSEA. Trimming shortened V by 3 bases and J by 2 bases, and 12 bases separated the two germline ends. CDR3 length: 14 amino acids.

This clonotype was seen at least ten times. J is TRBJ2-3 and V is TRBV4-1; 7 bases are shared with TRBD1. V shed 0 bases and J 0 bases; nucleotides not matched to a gene: 3. Germline V gives CDR1 MGHRA, CDR2 YSYEKL. The CDR3 has 16 residues. The CDR3 protein is CASSQEGQPSTDTQYF. In DNA form, the CDR3 reads TGCGCCAGCAGCCAAGAGGGACAGCCTAGCACAGATACGCAGTATTTT.

This clonotype has only a few counts. The chain combines TRBV4-1 with TRBJ2-5; D not resolved. V was cut by 1 base and J by 4 bases, with 7 bases left in between. Germline V gene lookup returns CDR1 MGHRA and CDR2 YSYEKL. The CDR3 length is 13 residues. CDR3 nucleotide sequence: TGCGCCAGCAGCCAAGCCCAGCGAGAGACCCAGTACTTC. Its translation: CASSQAQRETQYF.

This clonotype has a handful of counts. This rearrangement joins TRBV20-1 to TRBJ2-7, with D tentatively TRBD1 (6 bases). Trimming took 1 base from V and 0 from J, leaving 10 bases between them. The CDR3 sequence is 14 residues long. Germline V CDR1 and CDR2: DFQATT, SNEGSKA (reference sequence). CDR3 sequence: CSARGTATSYEQYF. The CDR3 region has the DNA TGCAGTGCTAGAGGGACAGCGACCTCCTACGAGCAGTACTTC.

There are a few counts of this clonotype. The J gene is TRBJ1-6, the V gene TRBV19; TRBD1 agrees at 8 bases. CDR1 is LNHDA, CDR2 SQIVND, per germline (reference sequence). The CDR3 is 15 amino acids. V trimming: 5 bases; J trimming: 3 bases; junction bases outside the gene matches: 3. The CDR3 reads CASSPGTGYNSPLHF. As DNA, the CDR3 is TGTGCCAGTAGTCCCGGGACAGGCTATAATTCACCCCTCCACTTT.

This clonotype has just a few counts. V is TRBV28 and J is TRBJ2-3; D is ambiguous. The CDR3 contains 12 residues. Germline CDR1 is MDHEN and CDR2 is SYDVKM. Trimming took off 7 bases at V and 0 bases at J, with 5 bases between the two ends. CDR3 DNA: TGTGCCAGCATGACCAGCACAGATACGCAGTATTTT. It encodes CASMTSTDTQYF.

The chain couples TRBV7-9 to TRBJ1-5; TRBD1 aligns across 9 bases. Germline lookup yields CDR1 SEHNR and CDR2 FQNEAQ (reference sequence). Unmatched junction bases numbered 3, after V lost 1 base and J lost 8 bases. This CDR3 is built from 14 residues. CDR3 sequence: CASSLGQGGEPQHF. CDR3 coding DNA: TGTGCCAGCAGCTTAGGACAGGGGGGTGAGCCCCAGCATTTT.